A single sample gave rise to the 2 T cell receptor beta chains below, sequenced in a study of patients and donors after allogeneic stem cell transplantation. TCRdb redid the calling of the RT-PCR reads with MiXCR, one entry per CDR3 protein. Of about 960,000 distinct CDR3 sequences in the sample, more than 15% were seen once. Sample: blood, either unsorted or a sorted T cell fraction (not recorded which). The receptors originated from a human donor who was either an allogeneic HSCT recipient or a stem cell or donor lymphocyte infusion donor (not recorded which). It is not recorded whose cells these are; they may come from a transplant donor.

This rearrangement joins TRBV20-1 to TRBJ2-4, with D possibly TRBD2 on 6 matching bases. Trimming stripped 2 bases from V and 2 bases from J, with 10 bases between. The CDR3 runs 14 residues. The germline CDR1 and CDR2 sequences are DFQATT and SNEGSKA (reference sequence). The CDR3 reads CSARPRTTKNIQYF. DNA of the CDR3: TGCAGTGCTAGACCTCGGACTACCAAAAACATTCAGTACTTC.

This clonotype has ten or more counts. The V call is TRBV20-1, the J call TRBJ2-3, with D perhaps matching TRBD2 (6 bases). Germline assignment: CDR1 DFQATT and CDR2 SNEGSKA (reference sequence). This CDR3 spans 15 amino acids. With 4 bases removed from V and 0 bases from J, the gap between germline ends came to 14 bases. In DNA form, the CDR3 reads TGCAGTGCTAAAAATCCCGGGGGAAGCACAGATACGCAGTATTTT. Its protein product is CSAKNPGGSTDTQYF.